A single T cell receptor beta chain is shown here with its context. TCRdb fed the 5' RACE reads into MiXCR, producing one record per CDR3 protein. The table has about 57,000 distinct CDR3 sequences, around 15% seen once. The data stem from a study of T cells of healthy individuals. V was pared by 3 bases and J by 0 bases, with 4 bases of the junction left unmatched. This CDR3 is 16 amino acids long. This rearrangement joins TRBV12-3 or TRBV12-4 to TRBJ2-3; 9 bases align to TRBD2. This clonotype was sampled from a human donor in good health. CDR3 bases: TGTGCCAGCAGTTTCTCTAGCGGGGCTAGCACAGATACGCAGTATTTT. Protein product: CASSFSSGASTDTQYF.